These 10 T cell receptor beta chains share one sample of origin, sequenced in a study of blood T cell repertoires in COVID-19. The repertoire was sequenced with immunoSEQ multiplex PCR; TCRdb's copy has only in-frame clones and lacks some. Of 300,000 to 400,000 clones in the sample, almost 90% were seen once. Sequencing was performed on peripheral blood. The receptors originated from a woman aged 70 to 79 with COVID-19, enrolled during active disease.

The chain couples TRBV7-2 to TRBJ1-6; maybe TRBD1 (6 bases). Trimming cost V 1 base and J 8 bases, with 9 bases left between them. This CDR3 has 14 residues. Germline CDR1 reads SGHTA; CDR2 reads FQGNSA. CDR3 sequence reads: CASSLVGGDSPLHF. Here the CDR3 DNA reads TGTGCCAGCAGCTTAGTAGGGGGGGATTCACCCCTCCACTTT.

This chain joins TRBV12-3 or TRBV12-4 and TRBJ2-7; a weak D match, TRBD2 (5 bases). The CDR3 length is 12 residues. V gave up 10 bases and J gave up 2 bases, with 12 bases separating them. This CDR3 reads CATARGTYEQYF. The CDR3 nucleotides read TGTGCCACCGCGAGAGGGACCTACGAGCAGTACTTC.

The J gene is TRBJ2-3, the V gene TRBV13; 7 positions agree with TRBD2. This CDR3 is 17 amino acids long. Germline values: CDR1 PRHDT, CDR2 FYEKMQ (reference sequence). V lost 0 bases, J lost 1 base, and 7 bases stayed unmatched. The DNA of the CDR3 is TGTGCCAGCAGCTTAGGGGGGAAAAGCGGGGGCACAGATACGCAGTATTTT. Its protein is CASSLGGKSGGTDTQYF.

A word on this clone: This same CDR3 is encoded by further DNA sequences in the sample. The J gene is TRBJ1-2, the V gene TRBV5-6, with 7 positions matching TRBD1. The V gene's germline CDR1 is SGHDT and CDR2 YYEEEE. The V gene end was trimmed by 4 bases and the J gene end by 4 bases; junction bases not matched to a gene: 4. The CDR3 is 13 amino acids. CDR3 in amino acids: CASSPRQGYGYTF. DNA of the CDR3: TGTGCCAGCAGCCCGCGACAGGGCTATGGCTACACCTTC.

This chain connects TRBV27 to TRBJ1-3; 7 nucleotides line up with TRBD1. This CDR3 is 12 amino acids long. Per germline, CDR1 MNHEY and CDR2 SMNVEV (reference sequence). V was clipped by 7 bases and J by 6 bases; unmatched bases: 3. This chain's CDR3 is CASTGQVNTIYF. The CDR3 DNA sequence: TGTGCCAGCACCGGACAGGTAAACACCATATATTTT.

The chain joins TRBV9 to TRBJ2-1; 9 nucleotides agree with TRBD2. CDR3 size: 15 residues. J gave up 7 bases and V 0 bases, and 5 bases lay outside the gene matches. Germline lookup yields CDR1 SGDLS and CDR2 YYNGEE. CDR3 bases: TGTGCCAGCAGCGTAGCGGCGGGGGGGCATAATGAGCAGTTCTTC. Its protein is CASSVAAGGHNEQFF.

This clone was detected only a few times. The chain recombines TRBV9 with TRBJ2-2; D unresolved. Germline V gives CDR1 SGDLS, CDR2 YYNGEE. The length of the CDR3 is 15 residues. Trimming removed 0 bases from V and 1 base from J, with 7 bases in between. This CDR3 reads CASSVDPVNTGELFF. In DNA, the CDR3 is TGTGCCAGCAGCGTAGATCCAGTGAACACCGGGGAGCTGTTTTTT. Filled out from reference TRBV9 and TRBJ2-2, the complete variable domain reads DSGVTQTPKHLITATGQRVTLRCSPRSGDLSVYWYQQSLDQGLQFLIQYYNGEERAKGNILERFSAQQFPDLHSELNLSSLELGDSALYFCASSVDPVNTGELFFGEGSRLTVL.

The V call is TRBV29-1, the J call TRBJ1-1; D remains ambiguous. This CDR3 contains 11 residues. Trimming stripped 4 bases from V and 0 bases from J, with 3 bases between. Germline V lookup: CDR1 SQVTM, CDR2 ANQGSEA. The CDR3 loop reads CSVAVNTEAFF. As DNA, the CDR3 is TGCAGCGTTGCGGTGAACACTGAAGCTTTCTTT. Full variable domain (remainder filled in from reference TRBV29-1 and TRBJ1-1): SAVISQKPSRDICQRGTSLTIQCQVDSQVTMMFWYRQQPGQSLTLIATANQGSEATYESGFVIDKFPISRPNLTFSTLTVSNMSPEDSSIYLCSVAVNTEAFFGQGTRLTVV.

The rearrangement links TRBV7-2 to TRBJ2-4; 8 positions agree with TRBD1. The germline gives CDR1 SGHTA, CDR2 FQGNSA. This CDR3 contains 16 residues. J lost 1 base, V lost 1 base, and 3 bases had no gene match. The chain's CDR3 is CASSLVTGGAKNIQYF. The CDR3 DNA reads TGTGCCAGCAGCTTAGTAACAGGGGGGGCCAAAAACATTCAGTACTTC.

V and J are TRBV20-1 and TRBJ2-1, with a possible D match to TRBD2 (5 bases). This CDR3 has 10 residues. Trimming pared 3 bases from V and 9 bases from J, leaving 6 bases between. Germline lookup yields CDR1 DFQATT and CDR2 SNEGSKA (reference sequence). The CDR3 spells CSASRGEQFF. The CDR3 DNA sequence: TGCAGTGCTAGTCGGGGTGAGCAGTTCTTC.